Listed below are T cell receptor beta chains from one sample, sequenced in a study of blood T cell repertoires in COVID-19. TCRdb keeps only in-frame clones here, not all; method: immunoSEQ multiplex PCR. The sample holds over 450,000 clones, roughly nine tenths seen once. Sequencing was done on a sample of peripheral blood. These receptors all come from a woman aged 50 to 60 with COVID-19, enrolled during active disease. Both conserved end residues are part of each CDR3. The D gene is left open where the match is weak. The size field is filled for only some rows; it gives once, few, many or a size class.

abundance,j_gene,d_gene,v_gene,CDR3aa,CDR3nt
.,TRBJ1-1,.,TRBV24-1,CATSDSPGGGGNTEAFF,TGTGCCACCAGTGATTCCCCTGGGGGGGGTGGGAACACTGAAGCTTTCTTT
.,TRBJ1-5,.,TRBV15,CATSRSQVGGNQPQHF,TGTGCCACCAGCAGATCCCAGGTGGGTGGGAATCAGCCCCAGCATTTT
.,TRBJ1-1,.,TRBV30,CAWSTTGLNTEAFF,TGTGCCTGGAGCACGACAGGTCTGAACACTGAAGCTTTCTTT
once,TRBJ2-1,.,TRBV5-4,CASSLGLENEQFF,TGTGCCAGCAGCTTGGGGTTGGAGAATGAGCAGTTCTTC
many,TRBJ1-1,.,TRBV19,CASSFPPGQGDTEAFF,TGTGCCAGTAGTTTCCCTCCGGGCCAAGGGGACACTGAAGCTTTCTTT
.,TRBJ1-1,TRBD1,TRBV5-4,CASSSRTGRMLEAFF,TGTGCCAGCAGCTCTCGGACAGGGCGCATGCTTGAAGCTTTCTTT
.,TRBJ1-2,.,TRBV9,CASSDLAGYGYTF,TGTGCCAGCAGCGACCTGGCAGGCTATGGCTACACCTTC
.,TRBJ2-1,TRBD2,TRBV6-5,CASSTLAGGYNEQFF,TGTGCCAGCAGCACTCTAGCGGGGGGTTACAATGAGCAGTTCTTC
.,TRBJ2-2,.,TRBV12-5,CASGLTGELFF,TGTGCTAGTGGCCTCACCGGGGAGCTGTTTTTT
.,TRBJ2-1,TRBD2,TRBV6-6,CASSRPSGGDRNEQFF,TGTGCCAGCAGTAGACCTAGCGGGGGGGATAGGAATGAGCAGTTCTTC
.,TRBJ2-7,.,TRBV14,CASSQVDISYEQYF,TGTGCCAGCAGCCAAGTCGACATCTCCTACGAGCAGTACTTC
.,TRBJ2-7,.,TRBV27,CASRTSNRVPTGEQYF,TGTGCCAGCAGGACCTCGAACAGGGTCCCTACGGGCGAGCAGTACTTC
.,TRBJ2-3,.,TRBV3-1/TRBV3-2,CASSPNSIPDTQYF,TGTGCCAGCAGCCCGAATAGTATTCCAGATACGCAGTATTTT
.,TRBJ1-4,.,TRBV7-9,CASSLVVGEGEKLFF,TGTGCCAGCAGCTTGGTGGTCGGGGAGGGGGAAAAACTGTTTTTT
.,TRBJ1-1,.,TRBV19,CASGQGSGLLTEAFF,TGTGCCAGTGGCCAGGGTTCCGGGTTACTCACTGAAGCTTTCTTT
.,TRBJ1-2,TRBD1,TRBV12-5,CASGSGQGYGYTF,TGTGCTAGTGGATCGGGACAGGGCTATGGCTACACCTTC
.,TRBJ2-2,.,TRBV10-3,CAIRNGTNTGELFF,TGTGCCATCAGGAACGGGACAAACACCGGGGAGCTGTTTTTT
.,TRBJ2-3,.,TRBV7-9,CASSLAAGTSDTQYF,TGTGCCAGCAGCTTAGCCGCGGGGACCTCAGATACGCAGTATTTT
.,TRBJ1-2,TRBD1,TRBV7-2,CASSPDRGATNYGYTF,TGTGCCAGCAGTCCGGACAGGGGGGCGACTAACTATGGCTACACCTTC
.,TRBJ1-1,.,TRBV28,CASSFHETANTEAFF,TGTGCCAGCAGTTTTCACGAAACAGCGAACACTGAAGCTTTCTTT
.,TRBJ2-7,.,TRBV13,CASSPEGGPSSYEQYF,TGTGCCAGCAGCCCTGAAGGAGGGCCGTCCTCCTACGAGCAGTACTTC
.,TRBJ1-6,.,TRBV30,CALDRRGNNSPLHF,TGTGCCCTTGATCGGAGGGGAAATAATTCACCCCTCCACTTT
once,TRBJ2-5,TRBD2,TRBV4-2,CASSLNPGGQETQYF,TGTGCCAGCAGCCTAAATCCGGGGGGGCAAGAGACCCAGTACTTC
.,TRBJ1-5,TRBD1,TRBV19,CAARDRLSNQPQHF,TGTGCTGCCCGGGACAGGCTCTCAAATCAGCCCCAGCATTTT
.,TRBJ2-1,.,TRBV7-9,CASSLAGVWNEQFF,TGTGCCAGCAGCTTAGCCGGGGTTTGGAATGAGCAGTTCTTC
.,TRBJ2-3,TRBD1,TRBV10-2,CASSESGTGMTDTQYF,TGCGCCAGCAGTGAGTCGGGGACAGGGATGACAGATACGCAGTATTTT
.,TRBJ1-5,TRBD1,TRBV19,CASSIRTGREQPQHF,TGTGCCAGTAGTATCCGGACAGGTCGGGAACAGCCCCAGCATTTT
.,TRBJ1-1,TRBD1,TRBV2,CASRLDRATEAFF,TGTGCCAGCAGACTGGACAGGGCCACTGAAGCTTTCTTT
.,TRBJ1-2,.,TRBV30,CAWGPGGNYGYTF,TGTGCCTGGGGGCCGGGGGGCAACTATGGCTACACCTTC
.,TRBJ1-5,.,TRBV25-1,CATGGAPQHF,TGTGCCACCGGAGGAGCGCCCCAGCATTTT
.,TRBJ1-1,.,TRBV7-9,CASSTHTTGPEAFF,TGTGCCAGCAGCACACACACTACAGGACCTGAAGCTTTCTTT
.,TRBJ1-2,.,TRBV30,CAWRGQHYGYTF,TGTGCCTGGAGGGGGCAACACTATGGCTACACCTTC
.,TRBJ2-7,.,TRBV3-1/TRBV3-2,CASSQLGGTVNYEQYF,TGTGCCAGCAGCCAATTAGGGGGAACAGTCAACTACGAGCAGTACTTC
.,TRBJ2-7,.,TRBV5-8,CASSRFRGTYEQYF,TGTGCCAGCAGCAGGTTCCGGGGGACCTACGAGCAGTACTTC
.,TRBJ2-6,.,TRBV10-3,CAISDGENLGANVLTF,TGTGCCATCAGTGATGGTGAGAACCTTGGGGCCAACGTCCTGACTTTC
.,TRBJ1-1,.,TRBV10-3,CAISEGRSNTEAFF,TGTGCCATCAGTGAGGGCAGGTCGAACACTGAAGCTTTCTTT
.,TRBJ1-4,.,TRBV28,CASQQGGVTTNEKLFF,TGTGCCAGCCAACAGGGAGGGGTGACGACTAATGAAAAACTGTTTTTT
.,TRBJ1-2,TRBD1,TRBV28,CAVRDRGGYGYTF,TGTGCCGTTAGGGACAGGGGCGGCTATGGCTACACCTTC
.,TRBJ1-1,.,TRBV7-2,CASSFTRGLNTEAFF,TGTGCCAGCAGCTTCACGCGGGGTTTGAACACTGAAGCTTTCTTT